This TCR beta chain was sequenced for a study of blood T cell repertoires in COVID-19. The germline V gene has CDR1 SGHTS and CDR2 YDEGEE. CDR3 length: 13 residues. The ends were cut back, 5 bases at V and 1 base at J, with 9 bases in the middle. This clone was found once. The repertoire was sequenced with immunoSEQ multiplex PCR; TCRdb's copy has only in-frame clones and lacks some. The sample contains 150,000 to 200,000 clones, approximately 91% of which appear only once. The chain uses TRBV5-8 and TRBJ1-2, with D unclear. Source material: peripheral blood. This TCR was recovered from a man aged 18 to 30 with acute or convalescent COVID-19. CDR3 sequence reads: CASRLQDNYGYTF. The CDR3 DNA reads TGTGCCAGCAGACTTCAGGATAACTATGGCTACACCTTC.